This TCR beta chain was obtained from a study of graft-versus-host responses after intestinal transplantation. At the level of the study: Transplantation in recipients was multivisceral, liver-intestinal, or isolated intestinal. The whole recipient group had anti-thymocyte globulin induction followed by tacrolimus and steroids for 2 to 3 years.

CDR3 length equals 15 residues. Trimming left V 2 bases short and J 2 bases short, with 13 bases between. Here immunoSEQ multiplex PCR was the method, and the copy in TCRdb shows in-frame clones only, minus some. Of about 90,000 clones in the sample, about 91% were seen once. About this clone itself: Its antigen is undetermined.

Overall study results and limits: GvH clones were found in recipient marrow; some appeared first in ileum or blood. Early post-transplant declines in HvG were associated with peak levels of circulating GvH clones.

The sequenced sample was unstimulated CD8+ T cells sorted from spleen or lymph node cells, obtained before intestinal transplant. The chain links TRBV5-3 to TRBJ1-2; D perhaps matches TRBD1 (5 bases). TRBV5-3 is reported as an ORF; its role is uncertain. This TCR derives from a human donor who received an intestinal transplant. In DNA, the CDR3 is TGTGCCAGAAGCTTAAAACACCGGGGGAACTATGGCTACACCTTC. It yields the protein CARSLKHRGNYGYTF.